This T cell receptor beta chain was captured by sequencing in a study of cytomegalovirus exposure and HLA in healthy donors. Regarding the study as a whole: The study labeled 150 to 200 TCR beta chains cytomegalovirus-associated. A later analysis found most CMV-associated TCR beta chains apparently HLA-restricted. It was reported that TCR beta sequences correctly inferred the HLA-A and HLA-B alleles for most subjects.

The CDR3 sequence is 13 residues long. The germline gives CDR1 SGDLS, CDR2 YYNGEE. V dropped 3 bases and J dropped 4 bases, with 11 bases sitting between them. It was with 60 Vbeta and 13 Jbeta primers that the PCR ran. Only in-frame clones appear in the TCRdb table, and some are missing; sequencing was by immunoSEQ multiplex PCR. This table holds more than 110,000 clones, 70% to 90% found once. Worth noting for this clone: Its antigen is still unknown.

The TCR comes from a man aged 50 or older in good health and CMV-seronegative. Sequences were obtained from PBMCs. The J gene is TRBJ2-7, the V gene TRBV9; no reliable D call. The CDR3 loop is CASSAGSAYEQYF. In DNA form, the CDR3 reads TGTGCCAGCAGCGCAGGCAGTGCGTACGAGCAGTACTTC.